What follows are 12 T cell receptor beta chains derived from one specimen sequenced in a study of blood T cells in healthy people across ages. Then a second PCR, running roughly 7 to 11 cycles, was carried out with a sample-barcoded 5' primer and a J-beta primer mix. TCRdb fed the 5' RACE reads into MiXCR, producing one record per CDR3 protein. Of 800,000 to 1,000,000 distinct CDR3 sequences listed, around 49% are singletons. The sample consisted of blood. Receptors were obtained from a man under 40 in good health.

The CDR3 region is CSAGTAERAFF. The CDR3 nucleotides are TGCAGCGCAGGGACAGCCGAGAGAGCTTTCTTT. The chain is built from TRBV29-1 and TRBJ1-1, with 7 nucleotides matching TRBD1. Germline V gives CDR1 SQVTM, CDR2 ANQGSEA. Trimming took 7 bases from V and 10 from J; bases not matched to a gene: 9. The CDR3 consists of 11 residues. The whole variable domain, remainder taken from reference TRBV29-1 and TRBJ1-1, is SAVISQKPSRDICQRGTSLTIQCQVDSQVTMMFWYRQQPGQSLTLIATANQGSEATYESGFVIDKFPISRPNLTFSTLTVSNMSPEDSSIYLCSAGTAERAFFGQGTRLTVV.

This clonotype has only a few counts. The rearrangement joins TRBV28 to TRBJ2-3; 7 bases are shared with TRBD1. The CDR3 is 16 residues long. Germline V CDR1 and CDR2: MDHEN, SYDVKM. Trimming cost V 6 bases and J 2 bases; bases outside gene matches: 11. CDR3 loop: CASRPDTGVVTDTQYF. In DNA, the CDR3 is TGTGCCAGCAGACCCGATACAGGGGTGGTCACAGATACGCAGTATTTT. Full variable domain (rest looked up from reference TRBV28 and TRBJ2-3): DVKVTQSSRYLVKRTGEKVFLECVQDMDHENMFWYRQDPGLGLRLIYFSYDVKMKEKGDIPEGYSVSREKKERFSLILESASTNQTSMYLCASRPDTGVVTDTQYFGPGTRLTVL.

The chain links TRBV5-1 to TRBJ2-5; possibly TRBD1 for D (6 bases). V lost 3 bases and J lost 4, with 16 bases in between. The CDR3 consists of 15 residues. Germline lookup yields CDR1 SGHRS and CDR2 YFSETQ. In nucleotides, the CDR3 is TGCGCCAGCAGCTATGGTTTGGGGGCGTCAGAGACCCAGTACTTC. Its protein product is CASSYGLGASETQYF. Full variable domain (outside the CDR3, taken from reference TRBV5-1 and TRBJ2-5): KAGVTQTPRYLIKTRGQQVTLSCSPISGHRSVSWYQQTPGQGLQFLFEYFSETQRNKGNFPGRFSGRQFSNSRSEMNVSTLELGDSALYLCASSYGLGASETQYFGPGTRLLVL.

With regard to this clonotype: Being one base from a much bigger clone, this may be a read error. This chain joins TRBV12-3 or TRBV12-4 and TRBJ2-5, with 8 bases aligning to TRBD2. The end of the DNA is better explained by TRBJ2-1, so the J call may be wrong. This CDR3 contains 19 residues. CDR3 sequence reads: CASLTSGGTPGLVYETQFF. In DNA, the CDR3 is TGTGCCAGCCTGACGTCGGGGGGGACTCCGGGACTAGTATACGAGACCCAGTTCTTC.

This clonotype was found a few times. The chain carries TRBV2 and TRBJ2-7; D is possibly TRBD1 (5 bases). The V gene lost 6 bases and the J gene lost 2 bases, with 17 bases spanning the gap. Germline V gene sequence: CDR1 SNHLY, CDR2 FYNNEI. The CDR3 runs 15 residues. DNA for the CDR3: TGTGCCAGCAGACCCGAGGCCGACAGAACCTACGAGCAGTACTTC. Translating it yields CASRPEADRTYEQYF.

The chain couples TRBV6-2 or TRBV6-3 to TRBJ2-1; 8 bases are shared with TRBD2. The CDR3 consists of 14 residues. The V gene end was trimmed by 10 bases and the J gene end by 12 bases; junction bases not matched to a gene: 17. CDR1 and CDR2 from the germline V gene are MNHEY and SVGEGT. CDR3 in amino acids: CAIAASGRVDVQFF. In DNA form, the CDR3 reads TGTGCCATCGCCGCGAGCGGGAGAGTCGATGTGCAGTTCTTC.

This rearrangement joins TRBV4-2 to TRBJ2-3; 13 bases align to TRBD2. This CDR3 has 16 amino acids. J lost 4 bases, V lost 4 bases, and 5 bases had no gene match. Per the germline V gene, CDR1 is LGHNA and CDR2 is YNFKEQ. Here the CDR3 reads CASSPTSGGAPDTQYF. The DNA for the CDR3 is TGTGCCAGCAGCCCAACTAGCGGGGGGGCCCCAGATACGCAGTATTTT.

In this sample, this clonotype turned up a few times. The chain uses TRBV7-2 and TRBJ2-4, with D hard to call. CDR1 is SGHTA, CDR2 FQGNSA, per germline. The CDR3 length is 17 residues. The V gene lost 2 bases and the J gene lost 0 bases, with 14 bases spanning the gap. The CDR3: CASSLISAVGAKNIQYF. The CDR3 nucleotides read TGTGCCAGCAGCTTAATCTCCGCGGTCGGAGCCAAAAACATTCAGTACTTC.

About this clonotype: A much larger clone lies a single base off, so this may be a read error. The chain links TRBV6-2 or TRBV6-3 to TRBJ1-4; TRBD1 matches 8 bases. The length of the CDR3 is 15 residues. The germline V gene has CDR1 MNHEY and CDR2 SVGEGT. CDR3 in DNA: TGTGCCAACAGTGACCAGGGGGCGCGTCCTGAAAAACTGTTTTTT. It is translated as CANSDQGARPEKLFF.

Only one count was recorded for this clonotype. The chain combines TRBV2 with TRBJ2-1, with TRBD2 as a possible D gene (6 bases). The V gene's germline CDR1 is SNHLY and CDR2 FYNNEI. V lost 6 bases, J lost 0 bases, and 15 bases lay in between. This CDR3 has 16 residues. Here the CDR3 reads CASRGTRDSSYNEQFF. DNA of the CDR3: TGTGCCAGCAGAGGAACTCGGGACTCCTCCTACAATGAGCAGTTCTTC.

The genes are TRBV3-1 and TRBJ1-2; 10 nucleotides align to TRBD1. This CDR3 is built from 16 residues. Germline assignment: CDR1 LGHDT and CDR2 YNNKEL (reference sequence). Trimming at V came to 4 bases and at J to 4 bases, leaving 9 bases not matched to a gene. CDR3 bases: TGTGCCAGCAGCCTCCCCCTAAGGACAGGGGGCTATGGCTACACCTTC. Amino acid sequence: CASSLPLRTGGYGYTF.

The J gene is TRBJ2-7, the V gene TRBV30; 7 positions match TRBD2. This CDR3 spans 15 amino acids. Germline assignment: CDR1 GTSNPN and CDR2 SVGIG (reference sequence). The trim removed 0 bases at V and 3 bases at J, leaving 8 bases unmatched. The CDR3 DNA reads as TGTGCCTGGAGTGTACGAGGGAGGGCCGGCTACGAGCAGTACTTC. Residues: CAWSVRGRAGYEQYF.